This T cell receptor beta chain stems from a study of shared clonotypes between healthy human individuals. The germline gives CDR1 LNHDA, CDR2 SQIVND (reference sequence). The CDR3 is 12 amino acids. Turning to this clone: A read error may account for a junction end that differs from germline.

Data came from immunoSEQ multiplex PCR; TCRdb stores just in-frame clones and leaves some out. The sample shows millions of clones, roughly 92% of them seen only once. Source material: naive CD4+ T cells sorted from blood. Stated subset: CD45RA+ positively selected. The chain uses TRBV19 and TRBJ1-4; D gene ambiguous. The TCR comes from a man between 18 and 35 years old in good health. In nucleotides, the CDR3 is TGTGCCAGTAGTATTCAGAGGGAAATACTGTTTTTT. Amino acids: CASSIQREILFF.